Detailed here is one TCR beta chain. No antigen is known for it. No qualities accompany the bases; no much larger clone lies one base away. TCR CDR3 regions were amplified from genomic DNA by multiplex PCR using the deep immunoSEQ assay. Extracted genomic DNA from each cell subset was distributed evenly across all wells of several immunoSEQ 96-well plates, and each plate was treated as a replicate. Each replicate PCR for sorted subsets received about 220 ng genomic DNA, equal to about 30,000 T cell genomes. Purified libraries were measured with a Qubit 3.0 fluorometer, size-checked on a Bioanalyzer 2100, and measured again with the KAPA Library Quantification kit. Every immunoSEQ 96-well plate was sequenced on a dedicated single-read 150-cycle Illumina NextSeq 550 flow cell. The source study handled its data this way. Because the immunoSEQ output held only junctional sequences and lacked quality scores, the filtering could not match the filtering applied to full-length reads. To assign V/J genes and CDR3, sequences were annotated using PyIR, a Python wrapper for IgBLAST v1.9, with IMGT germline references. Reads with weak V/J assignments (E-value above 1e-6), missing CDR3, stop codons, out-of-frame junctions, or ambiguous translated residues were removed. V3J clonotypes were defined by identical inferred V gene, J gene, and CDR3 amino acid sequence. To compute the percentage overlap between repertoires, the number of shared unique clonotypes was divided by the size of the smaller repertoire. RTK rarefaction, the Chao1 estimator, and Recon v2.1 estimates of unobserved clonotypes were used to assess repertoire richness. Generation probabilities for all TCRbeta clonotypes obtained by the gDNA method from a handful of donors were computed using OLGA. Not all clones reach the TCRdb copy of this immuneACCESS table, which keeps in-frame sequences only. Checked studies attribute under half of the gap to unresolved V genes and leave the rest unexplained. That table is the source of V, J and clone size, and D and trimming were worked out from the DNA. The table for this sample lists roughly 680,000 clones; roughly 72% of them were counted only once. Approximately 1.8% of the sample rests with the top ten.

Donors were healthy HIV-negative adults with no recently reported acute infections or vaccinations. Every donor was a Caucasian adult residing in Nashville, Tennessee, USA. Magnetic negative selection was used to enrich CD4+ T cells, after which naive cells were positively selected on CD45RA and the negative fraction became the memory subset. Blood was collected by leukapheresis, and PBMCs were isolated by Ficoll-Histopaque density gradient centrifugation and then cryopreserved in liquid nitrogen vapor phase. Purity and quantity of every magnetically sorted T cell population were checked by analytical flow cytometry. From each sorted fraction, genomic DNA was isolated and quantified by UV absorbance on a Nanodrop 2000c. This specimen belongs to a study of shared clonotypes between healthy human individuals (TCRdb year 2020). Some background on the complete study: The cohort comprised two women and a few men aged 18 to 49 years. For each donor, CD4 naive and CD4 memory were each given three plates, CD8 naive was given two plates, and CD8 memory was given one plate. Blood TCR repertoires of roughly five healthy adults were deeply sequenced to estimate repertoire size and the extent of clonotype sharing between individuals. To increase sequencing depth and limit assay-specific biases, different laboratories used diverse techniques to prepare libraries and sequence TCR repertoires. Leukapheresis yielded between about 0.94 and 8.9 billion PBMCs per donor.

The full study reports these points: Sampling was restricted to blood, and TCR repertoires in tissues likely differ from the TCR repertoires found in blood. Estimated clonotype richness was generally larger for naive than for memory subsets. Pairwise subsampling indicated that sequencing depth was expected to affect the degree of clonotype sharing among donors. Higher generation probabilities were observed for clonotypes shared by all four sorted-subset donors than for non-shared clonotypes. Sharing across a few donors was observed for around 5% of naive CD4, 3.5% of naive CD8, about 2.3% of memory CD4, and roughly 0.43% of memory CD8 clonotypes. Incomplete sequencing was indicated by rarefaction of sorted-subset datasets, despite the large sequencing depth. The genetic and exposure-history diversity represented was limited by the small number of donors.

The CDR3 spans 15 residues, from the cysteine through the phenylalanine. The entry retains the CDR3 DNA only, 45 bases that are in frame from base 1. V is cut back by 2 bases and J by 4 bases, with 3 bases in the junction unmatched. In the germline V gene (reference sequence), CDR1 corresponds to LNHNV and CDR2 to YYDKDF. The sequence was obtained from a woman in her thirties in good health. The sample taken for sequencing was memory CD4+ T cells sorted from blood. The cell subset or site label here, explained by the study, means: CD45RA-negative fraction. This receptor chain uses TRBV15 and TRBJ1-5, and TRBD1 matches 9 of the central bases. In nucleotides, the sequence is TGTGCCACCAGCAGAACAGGGGGCCCGAATCAGCCCCAGCATTTT. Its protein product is CATSRTGGPNQPQHF.